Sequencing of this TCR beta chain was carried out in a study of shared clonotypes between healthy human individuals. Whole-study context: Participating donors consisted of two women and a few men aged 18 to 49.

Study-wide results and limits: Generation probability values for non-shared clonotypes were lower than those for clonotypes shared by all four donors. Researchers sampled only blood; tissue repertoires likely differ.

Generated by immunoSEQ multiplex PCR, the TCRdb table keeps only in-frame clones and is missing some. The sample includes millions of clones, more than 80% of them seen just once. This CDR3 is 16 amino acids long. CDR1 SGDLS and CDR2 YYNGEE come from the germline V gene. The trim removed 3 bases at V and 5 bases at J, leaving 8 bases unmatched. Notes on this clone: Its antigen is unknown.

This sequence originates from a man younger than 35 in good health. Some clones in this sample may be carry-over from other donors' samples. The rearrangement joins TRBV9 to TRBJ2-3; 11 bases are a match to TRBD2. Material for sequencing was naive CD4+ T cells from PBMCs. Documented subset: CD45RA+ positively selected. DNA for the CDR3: TGTGCCAGCAGCGAATTAGCGGGAGGGGTGAGAGATACGCAGTATTTT. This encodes CASSELAGGVRDTQYF.